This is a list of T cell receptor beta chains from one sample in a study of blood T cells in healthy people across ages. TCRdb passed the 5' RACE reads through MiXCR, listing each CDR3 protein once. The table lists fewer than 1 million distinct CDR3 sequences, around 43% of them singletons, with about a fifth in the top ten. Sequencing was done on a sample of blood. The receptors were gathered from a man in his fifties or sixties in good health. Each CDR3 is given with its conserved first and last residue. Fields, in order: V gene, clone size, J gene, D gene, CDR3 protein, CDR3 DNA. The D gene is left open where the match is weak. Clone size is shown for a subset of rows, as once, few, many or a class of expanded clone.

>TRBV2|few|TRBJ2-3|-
CASSVGLSRPDTQYF
TGTGCCAGCAGTGTAGGACTTTCGCGTCCCGATACGCAGTATTTT
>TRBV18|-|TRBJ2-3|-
CASAYRRSDTQYF
TGTGCCAGCGCGTACAGGAGATCAGATACGCAGTATTTT
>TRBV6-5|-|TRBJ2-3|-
CASSSYTFWGTDTQYF
TGTGCCAGCAGTTCCTATACCTTCTGGGGCACAGATACCCAGTATTTT
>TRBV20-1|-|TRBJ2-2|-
CSARRQGRTGELFF
TGCAGTGCTCGTAGGCAGGGTCGGACCGGGGAGCTGTTTTTT
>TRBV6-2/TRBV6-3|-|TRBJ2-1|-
CASSAYTGNQQFF
TGTGCCAGCAGTGCCTACACTGGGAATCAGCAGTTCTTC
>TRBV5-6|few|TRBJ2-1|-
CASSFKQLYNEQFF
TGTGCCAGCAGCTTTAAACAGCTATACAATGAGCAGTTCTTC
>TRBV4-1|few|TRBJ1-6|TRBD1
CASSEGADNSPLHF
TGCGCCAGCAGCGAGGGGGCGGATAATTCACCCCTCCACTTT
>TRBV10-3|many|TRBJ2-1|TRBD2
CAISGESGGVSNEQFF
TGTGCCATCAGCGGAGAAAGCGGGGGGGTTTCGAATGAGCAGTTCTTC
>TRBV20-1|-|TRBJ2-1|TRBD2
CSARPSGDCNEQFF
TGCAGTGCTAGACCTAGCGGGGACTGCAATGAGCAGTTCTTC
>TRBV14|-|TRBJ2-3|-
CASSRTQGDTQYF
TGTGCCAGCAGCCGGACACAGGGAGATACGCAGTATTTT
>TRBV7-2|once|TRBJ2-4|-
CASSQNIADIQYF
TGTGCCAGCAGCCAAAATATAGCGGACATTCAGTACTTC
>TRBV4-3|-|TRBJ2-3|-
CASSQDRFGTDTQYF
TGCGCCAGCAGCCAAGACCGTTTCGGCACAGATACGCAGTATTTT
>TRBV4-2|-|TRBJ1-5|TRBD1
CASSQETGQGNQPQHF
TGTGCCAGCAGCCAAGAAACGGGACAGGGTAATCAGCCTCAGCATTTT
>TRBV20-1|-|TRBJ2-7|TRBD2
CSARDIRLAGPTFSYEQYF
TGCAGTGCTAGAGATATTCGACTAGCGGGACCCACATTCTCCTACGAGCAGTACTTC
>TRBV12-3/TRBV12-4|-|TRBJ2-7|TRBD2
CASARGGRFYEQYF
TGTGCCAGCGCCCGCGGGGGGCGTTTTTACGAGCAGTACTTC
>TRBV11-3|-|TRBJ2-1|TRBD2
CASHRGTSGNNEQFF
TGTGCCAGCCACAGGGGGACTAGCGGTAACAATGAGCAGTTCTTC
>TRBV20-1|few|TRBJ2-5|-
CSASSQGKYQETQYF
TGCAGTGCTAGTTCCCAGGGGAAGTACCAAGAGACCCAGTACTTC
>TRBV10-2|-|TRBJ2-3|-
CASSESTRSLADTQYF
TGCGCCAGCAGTGAGTCGACTAGGAGTTTGGCAGATACGCAGTATTTT
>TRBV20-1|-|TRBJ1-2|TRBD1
CSARDLRQGGPNYGYTF
TGCAGTGCTAGAGATCTCCGACAGGGTGGCCCAAACTATGGCTACACCTTC
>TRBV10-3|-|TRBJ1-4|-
CAISGGGTNEKLFF
TGTGCCATCAGTGGAGGGGGTACTAATGAAAAACTGTTTTTT
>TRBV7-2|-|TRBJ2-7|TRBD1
CASTGQGLYYEQYF
TGTGCCAGCACCGGACAGGGTTTGTACTACGAGCAGTACTTC
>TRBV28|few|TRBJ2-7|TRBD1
CAIDRGLGYEQYF
TGTGCCATCGACAGGGGGCTCGGCTACGAGCAGTACTTC
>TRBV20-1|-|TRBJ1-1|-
CSATAGYTEAFF
TGCAGTGCTACGGCAGGGTACACTGAAGCTTTCTTT
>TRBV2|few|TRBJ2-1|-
CASSEDGGRAYNEQFF
TGTGCCAGCAGTGAAGATGGGGGGAGAGCCTACAATGAGCAGTTCTTC
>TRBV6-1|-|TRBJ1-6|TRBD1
CASSARYTGANSPLHF
TGTGCCAGCAGTGCCCGATATACAGGGGCCAATTCACCCCTCCACTTT
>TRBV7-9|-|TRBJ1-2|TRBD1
CASSPTGQGLTF
TGTGCCAGCAGCCCCACCGGACAGGGTTTGACCTTC
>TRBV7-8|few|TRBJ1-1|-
CASSLLYTEAFF
TGTGCCAGCAGCTTACTATACACTGAAGCTTTCTTT
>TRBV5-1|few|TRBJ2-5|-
CASSLTGTDEETQYF
TGCGCCAGCAGCTTAACCGGGACGGACGAAGAGACCCAGTACTTC
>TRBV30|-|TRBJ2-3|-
CAWSVGGGTDTQYF
TGTGCCTGGAGTGTAGGTGGGGGCACAGATACGCAGTATTTT
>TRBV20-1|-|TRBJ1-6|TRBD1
CSARGADRSNSPLHF
TGCAGTGCTAGAGGTGCGGACAGGTCTAATTCACCCCTCCACTTT
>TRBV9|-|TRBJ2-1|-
CASSAGGCEQFF
TGTGCCAGCAGCGCCGGGGGATGTGAGCAGTTCTTC
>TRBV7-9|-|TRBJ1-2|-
CASRSSAFDSRGYTF
TGTGCCAGCAGGTCCTCCGCGTTTGATTCACGTGGCTACACCTTC
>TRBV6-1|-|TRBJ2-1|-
CASSERVGSSYNEQFF
TGTGCCAGCAGTGAAAGAGTGGGAAGCTCCTACAATGAGCAGTTCTTC
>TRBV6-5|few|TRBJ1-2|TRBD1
CASSFRGQGGGYTF
TGTGCCAGCAGTTTCAGGGGACAGGGAGGAGGCTACACCTTC
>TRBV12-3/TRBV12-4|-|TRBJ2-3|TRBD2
CASSETSGGVADTQYF
TGTGCCAGCAGTGAGACTAGCGGGGGGGTGGCGGATACGCAGTATTTT
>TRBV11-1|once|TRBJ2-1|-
CASSYRTGNEQFF
TGTGCCAGCAGCTACCGGACGGGCAATGAGCAGTTCTTC
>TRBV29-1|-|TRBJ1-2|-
CSVGSGWESYTF
TGCAGCGTTGGATCGGGGTGGGAATCCTACACCTTC
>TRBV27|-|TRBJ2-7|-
CASSLYPGLGTYEQYF
TGTGCCAGCAGTTTATATCCGGGACTCGGGACCTACGAGCAGTACTTC
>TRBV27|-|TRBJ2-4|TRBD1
CANSLFQGDIQYF
TGTGCCAACAGTTTATTTCAGGGGGACATTCAGTACTTC
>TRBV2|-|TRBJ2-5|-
CASSVGQPKRETQYF
TGTGCCAGCAGTGTTGGACAGCCAAAAAGAGAGACCCAGTACTTC
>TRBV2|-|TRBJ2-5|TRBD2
CASRTTLAGDLYF
TGTGCCAGCAGGACCACACTAGCGGGGGACCTGTACTTC
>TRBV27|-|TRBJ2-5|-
CAGSPDFVGETQYF
TGTGCCGGCAGTCCAGACTTCGTAGGGGAGACCCAGTACTTC
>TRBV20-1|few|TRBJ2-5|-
CSAIGETQYF
TGCAGTGCCATTGGGGAGACCCAGTACTTC
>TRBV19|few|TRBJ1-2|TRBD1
CASYSGGVDGYTF
TGTGCCAGCTATTCAGGGGGCGTTGATGGCTACACCTTC
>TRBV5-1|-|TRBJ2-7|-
CASSTGGGPTGNEQYF
TGCGCCAGCAGCACGGGCGGAGGGCCGACAGGGAACGAGCAGTACTTC
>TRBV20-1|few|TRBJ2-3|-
CSARDLASPGPDTQYF
TGCAGTGCTAGAGATCTGGCTAGCCCTGGCCCAGATACGCAGTATTTT
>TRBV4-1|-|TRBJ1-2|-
CASGHLVRGYGYTF
TGCGCCAGCGGCCACCTTGTGCGGGGCTATGGCTACACCTTC
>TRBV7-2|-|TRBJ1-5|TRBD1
CARSLGDRGSNQPQHF
TGTGCCCGCAGCTTAGGGGACAGGGGTAGCAATCAGCCCCAGCATTTT
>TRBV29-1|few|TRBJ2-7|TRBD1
CSAGPGQGEQYF
TGCAGCGCCGGACCCGGACAGGGGGAGCAGTACTTC
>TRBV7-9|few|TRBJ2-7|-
CASSGSPRDSHYEQYF
TGTGCCAGCAGCGGATCCCCACGGGACTCACACTACGAGCAGTACTTC
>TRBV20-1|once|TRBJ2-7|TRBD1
CSARDRTGLYEQYF
TGCAGTGCTAGAGATAGGACAGGCCTCTACGAGCAGTACTTC
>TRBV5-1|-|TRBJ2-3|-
CASSLAATSSTDTQYF
TGCGCCAGCAGCTTGGCCGCGACCTCGAGCACAGATACGCAGTATTTT
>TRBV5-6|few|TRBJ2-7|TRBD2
CASSLNRRAGGLYEQYF
TGTGCCAGCAGCTTGAATAGGAGGGCGGGAGGATTATACGAGCAGTACTTC
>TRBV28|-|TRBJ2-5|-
CASSAGTTQETQYF
TGTGCCAGCTCCGCCGGGACAACCCAAGAGACCCAGTACTTC
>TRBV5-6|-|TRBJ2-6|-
CASRPMSGANVLTF
TGTGCCAGCAGGCCGATGTCTGGGGCCAACGTCCTGACTTTC
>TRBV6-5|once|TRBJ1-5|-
CASRQSGYNQPQHF
TGTGCCAGCAGACAGAGCGGCTACAATCAGCCCCAGCATTTT
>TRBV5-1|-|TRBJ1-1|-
CASSLLVSGEAFF
TGCGCCAGCAGCTTATTGGTAAGCGGTGAAGCTTTCTTT
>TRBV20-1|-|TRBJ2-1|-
CSAKGWSVDEQFF
TGCAGTGCCAAGGGGTGGTCCGTGGATGAGCAGTTCTTC
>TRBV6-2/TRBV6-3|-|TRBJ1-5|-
CASSYSGGPNQPQHF
TGTGCCAGCAGTTACTCCGGGGGACCCAATCAGCCCCAGCATTTT
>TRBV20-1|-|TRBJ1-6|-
CSARGGGVYNSPLHF
TGCAGTGCTAGAGGGGGGGGGGTTTATAATTCACCCCTCCACTTT